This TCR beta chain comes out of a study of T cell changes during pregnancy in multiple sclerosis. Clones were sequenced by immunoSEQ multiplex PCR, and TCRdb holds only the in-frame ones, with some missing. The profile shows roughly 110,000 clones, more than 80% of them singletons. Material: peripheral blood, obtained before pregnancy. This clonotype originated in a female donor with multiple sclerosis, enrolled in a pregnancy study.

The CDR3 nucleotides are TGTGCCAGTAGTATTGGAACCCACGGACAGAGAACCCCTCAGCGTTACTATGGCTACACCTTC. This sequence encodes CASSIGTHGQRTPQRYYGYTF. The rearrangement joins TRBV19 to TRBJ1-2; maybe TRBD1 (6 bases). The CDR3 extends over 21 amino acids. Trimming removed 3 bases at V and 3 bases at J, with 32 bases between. Germline CDR1 is LNHDA and CDR2 is SQIVND (reference sequence).